The 10 T cell receptor beta chains below come from one sample, sequenced in a study of T cell repertoires in cytomegalovirus infection. MiXCR was run by TCRdb on the reads, yielding one entry per CDR3 protein. The table includes under 350,000 distinct CDR3 sequences, approximately 9.5% detected once. Input material: PBMCs. The receptors were sampled from a human donor in good health (CMV status not recorded). Some clones in this sample may be carry-over from other donors' samples.

This clonotype was recorded at least ten times. The chain uses TRBV28 and TRBJ2-6, with TRBD1 matching over 9 bases. V lost 5 bases to trimming and J lost 0 bases; unmatched junction nucleotides: 2. Germline CDR1 and CDR2: MDHEN and SYDVKM. CDR3 length: 16 amino acids. The DNA for the CDR3 is TGTGCCAGCAGTGCGACAGGGGGCTCTGGGGCCAACGTCCTGACTTTC. Protein product: CASSATGGSGANVLTF.

This clonotype turned up a few times. The rearrangement joins TRBV4-2 to TRBJ1-1, with 7 bases that match TRBD1. In germline, CDR1 is LGHNA, CDR2 YNFKEQ. The CDR3 spans 21 residues. V lost 0 bases to trimming and J lost 0 bases; unmatched junction nucleotides: 19. This CDR3 reads CASSQDQRLDRILRMNTEAFF. The CDR3 coding sequence is TGTGCCAGCAGCCAAGATCAGAGGCTGGACAGGATTTTGAGAATGAACACTGAAGCTTTCTTT.

This clonotype was recorded at least ten times. This chain connects TRBV4-3 to TRBJ1-1, with D unresolved. Germline V CDR1 and CDR2: LGHNA, YSLEER. The CDR3 is 13 amino acids. Trimming stripped 4 bases from V and 1 base from J, with 7 bases between. CDR3 sequence reads: CASSPTPNTEAFF. CDR3 DNA sequence: TGCGCCAGCAGCCCGACACCGAACACTGAAGCTTTCTTT.

This clonotype occurred a few times. V and J are TRBV2 and TRBJ2-3; D remains unclear. CDR1 SNHLY and CDR2 FYNNEI come from the germline V gene. Trimming removed 5 bases at V and 3 bases at J, with 6 bases between. The CDR3 sequence is 12 residues long. Written as DNA, the CDR3 is TGTGCCAGCAGTCGGTGGACAGATACGCAGTATTTT. It translates to CASSRWTDTQYF.

The sample holds many counts of this clonotype. The chain is built from TRBV7-3 and TRBJ2-1, with D possibly matching TRBD1 (6 bases). Between the trimmed V and J ends, which lost 5 bases and 7 bases, there was a span of 15 bases. CDR1 and CDR2 from the germline V gene are SGHTA and FQGTGA. CDR3 length equals 14 residues. The CDR3 DNA follows: TGTGCCAGCAGCCCGACAGGCAGCCGTAATGAGCAGTTCTTC. Protein: CASSPTGSRNEQFF.

The sample holds many counts of this clonotype. V usage is TRBV7-2 and J usage is TRBJ2-1, with D perhaps TRBD2 (5 bases). The CDR3 spans 14 residues. Deletions cut 4 bases from V and 4 bases from J, with 11 bases between. CDR1 SGHTA and CDR2 FQGNSA come from the germline V gene. The CDR3 sequence: CASSSPTRYNEQFF. The CDR3 DNA reads TGTGCCAGCAGCTCCCCTACTAGATACAATGAGCAGTTCTTC.

J is TRBJ1-2 and V is TRBV12-3 or TRBV12-4; D is ambiguous. This CDR3 spans 11 amino acids. Trimming left V 4 bases short and J 4 bases short, with 4 bases between. The CDR3 DNA is TGTGCCAGCAGTTCCCCCTATGGCTACACCTTC. Translating gives CASSSPYGYTF.

There are many counts of this clonotype. The rearrangement links TRBV7-2 to TRBJ1-2, with 7 bases matching TRBD1. CDR3 length equals 16 residues. V shed 4 bases and J 4 bases; nucleotides not matched to a gene: 12. Per the germline V gene, CDR1 is SGHTA and CDR2 is FQGNSA. CDR3 in amino acids: CASSSPFGTVGYGYTF. DNA for the CDR3: TGTGCCAGCAGCTCGCCCTTTGGGACAGTAGGCTATGGCTACACCTTC.

This clonotype was observed a few times. The V and J genes are TRBV20-1 and TRBJ2-3; D might be TRBD1 or TRBD2, each matching 6 bases. This CDR3 has 13 amino acids. Trimming removed 0 bases from V and 8 bases from J, with 12 bases in between. Per the germline V gene, CDR1 is DFQATT and CDR2 is SNEGSKA (reference sequence). CDR3 amino acids: CSARDGGGITQYF. The CDR3 nucleotides are TGCAGTGCTAGAGATGGGGGCGGGATTACGCAGTATTTT.

This clonotype has a handful of counts. The rearrangement joins TRBV7-9 to TRBJ1-2; D is possibly TRBD1 (6 bases). Germline CDR1 reads SEHNR; CDR2 reads FQNEAQ (reference sequence). The CDR3 extends over 15 amino acids. V lost 7 bases, J lost 2 bases, and 17 bases lay in between. Written as DNA, the CDR3 is TGTGCCAGCACCCCCTGGGGCCAGGGGAACTATGGCTACACCTTC. Translated, it gives CASTPWGQGNYGYTF.